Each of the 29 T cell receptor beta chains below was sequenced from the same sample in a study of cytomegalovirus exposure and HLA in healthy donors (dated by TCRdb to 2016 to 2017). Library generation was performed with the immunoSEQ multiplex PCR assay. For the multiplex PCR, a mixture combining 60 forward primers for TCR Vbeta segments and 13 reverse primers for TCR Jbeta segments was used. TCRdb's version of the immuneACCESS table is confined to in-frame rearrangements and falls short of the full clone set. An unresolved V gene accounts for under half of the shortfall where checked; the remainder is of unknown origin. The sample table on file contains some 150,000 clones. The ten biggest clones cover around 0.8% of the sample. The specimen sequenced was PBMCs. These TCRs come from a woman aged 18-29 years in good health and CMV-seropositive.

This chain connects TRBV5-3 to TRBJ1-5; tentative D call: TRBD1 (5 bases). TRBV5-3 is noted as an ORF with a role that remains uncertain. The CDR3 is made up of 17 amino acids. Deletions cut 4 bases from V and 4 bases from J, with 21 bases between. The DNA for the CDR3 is TGTGCCAGAAGCGGGGAAAGGGGTAATGCTTGGAATCAGCCCCAGCATTTT. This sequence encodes CARSGERGNAWNQPQHF.

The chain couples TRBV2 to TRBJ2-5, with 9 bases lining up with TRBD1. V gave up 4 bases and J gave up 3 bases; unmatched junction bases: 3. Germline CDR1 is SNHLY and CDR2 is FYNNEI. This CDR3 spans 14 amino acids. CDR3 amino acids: CASSGGQGKETQYF. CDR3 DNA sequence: TGTGCCAGCAGTGGGGGACAGGGCAAAGAGACCCAGTACTTC. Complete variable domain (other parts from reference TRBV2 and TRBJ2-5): EPEVTQTPSHQVTQMGQEVILRCVPISNHLYFYWYRQILGQKVEFLVSFYNNEISEKSEIFDDQFSVERPDGSNFTLKIRSTKLEDSAMYFCASSGGQGKETQYFGPGTRLLVL.

CDR3 bases: TGTGCCAGCACCACTAGCGGGAGCTCCTACAATGAGCAGTTCTTC. Protein sequence: CASTTSGSSYNEQFF. The rearrangement uses TRBV7-6 and TRBJ2-1; 11 bases match TRBD2. CDR3 length: 15 residues. Trimming cost V 7 bases and J 0 bases; bases outside gene matches: 2. The germline gives CDR1 SGHVS, CDR2 FNYEAQ.

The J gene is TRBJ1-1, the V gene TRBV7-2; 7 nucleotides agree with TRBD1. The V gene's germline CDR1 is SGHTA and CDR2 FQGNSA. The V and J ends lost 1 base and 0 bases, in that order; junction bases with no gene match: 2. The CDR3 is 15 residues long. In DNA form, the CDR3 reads TGTGCCAGCAGCTTAGGGGGACAGATGAACACTGAAGCTTTCTTT. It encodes CASSLGGQMNTEAFF.

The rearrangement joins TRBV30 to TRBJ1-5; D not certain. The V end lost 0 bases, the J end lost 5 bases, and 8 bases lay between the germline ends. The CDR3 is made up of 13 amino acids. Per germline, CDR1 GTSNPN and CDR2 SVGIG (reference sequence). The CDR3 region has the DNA TGTGCCTGGAGTGTGCCGGAGTATCAGCCCCAGCATTTT. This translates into CAWSVPEYQPQHF.

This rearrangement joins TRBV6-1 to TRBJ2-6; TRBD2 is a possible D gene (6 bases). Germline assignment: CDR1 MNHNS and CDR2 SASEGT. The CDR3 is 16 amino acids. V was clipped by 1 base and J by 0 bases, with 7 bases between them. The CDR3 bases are TGTGCCAGCAGTGAAGGGAGGGTCTCTGGGGCCAACGTCCTGACTTTC. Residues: CASSEGRVSGANVLTF.

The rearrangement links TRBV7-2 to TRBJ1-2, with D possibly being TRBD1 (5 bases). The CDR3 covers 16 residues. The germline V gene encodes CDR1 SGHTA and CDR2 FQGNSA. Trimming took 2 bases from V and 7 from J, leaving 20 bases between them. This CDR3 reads CASSLLMQGRSSGYTF. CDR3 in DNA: TGTGCCAGCAGCTTATTAATGCAGGGAAGGTCGAGTGGCTACACCTTC.

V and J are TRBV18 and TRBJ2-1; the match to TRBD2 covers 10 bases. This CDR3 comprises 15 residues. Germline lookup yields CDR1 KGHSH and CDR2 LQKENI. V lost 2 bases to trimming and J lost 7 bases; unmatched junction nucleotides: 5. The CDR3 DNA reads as TGTGCCAGCTCACCAGGACTAGCGGAACTGAATGAGCAGTTCTTC. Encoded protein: CASSPGLAELNEQFF.

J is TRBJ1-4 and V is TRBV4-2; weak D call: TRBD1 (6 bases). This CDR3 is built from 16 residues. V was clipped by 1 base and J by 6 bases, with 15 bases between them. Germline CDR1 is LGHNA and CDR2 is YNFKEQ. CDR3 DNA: TGTGCCAGCAGCCAAGTCTGGGGGGGGCGGGATGAAAAACTGTTTTTT. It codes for CASSQVWGGRDEKLFF.

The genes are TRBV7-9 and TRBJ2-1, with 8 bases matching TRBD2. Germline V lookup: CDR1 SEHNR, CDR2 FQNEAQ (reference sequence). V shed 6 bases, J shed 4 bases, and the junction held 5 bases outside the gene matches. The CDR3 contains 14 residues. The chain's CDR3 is CASRRGGGYNEQFF. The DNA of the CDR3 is TGTGCCAGCAGACGGGGGGGCGGGTACAATGAGCAGTTCTTC. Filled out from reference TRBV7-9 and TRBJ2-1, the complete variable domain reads DTGVSQNPRHKITKRGQNVTFRCDPISEHNRLYWYRQTLGQGPEFLTYFQNEAQLEKSRLLSDRFSAERPKGSFSTLEIQRTEQGDSAMYLCASRRGGGYNEQFFGPGTRLTVL.

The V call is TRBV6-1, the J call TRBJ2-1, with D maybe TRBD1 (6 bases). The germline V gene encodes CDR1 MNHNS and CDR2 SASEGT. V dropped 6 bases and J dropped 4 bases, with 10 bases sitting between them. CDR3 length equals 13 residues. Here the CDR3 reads CASRDSPYNEQFF. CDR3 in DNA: TGTGCCAGCAGGGACAGCCCTTACAATGAGCAGTTCTTC.

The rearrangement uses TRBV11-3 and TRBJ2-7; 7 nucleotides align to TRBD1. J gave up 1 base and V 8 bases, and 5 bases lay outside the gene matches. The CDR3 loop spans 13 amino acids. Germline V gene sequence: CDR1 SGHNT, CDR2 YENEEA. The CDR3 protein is CASGRQGSYEQYF. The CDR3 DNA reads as TGTGCCAGCGGGAGACAGGGTTCCTACGAGCAGTACTTC.

The CDR3 region has the DNA TGTGCCAGCAGCTTGGGACTAGTGTCGTTCTTC. Its protein product is CASSLGLVSFF. The chain employs TRBV7-2 and TRBJ2-1, with 8 nucleotides matching TRBD2. CDR3 size: 11 residues. The germline CDR1 and CDR2 sequences are SGHTA and FQGNSA. The junction had 4 bases not matched to a gene; V was cut back by 3 bases and J by 15 bases. Supplemented by reference TRBV7-2 and TRBJ2-1, the full variable domain reads GAGVSQSPSNKVTEKGKDVELRCDPISGHTALYWYRQSLGQGLEFLIYFQGNSAPDKSGLPSDRFSAERTGGSVSTLTIQRTQQEDSAVYLCASSLGLVSFFGPGTRLTVL.

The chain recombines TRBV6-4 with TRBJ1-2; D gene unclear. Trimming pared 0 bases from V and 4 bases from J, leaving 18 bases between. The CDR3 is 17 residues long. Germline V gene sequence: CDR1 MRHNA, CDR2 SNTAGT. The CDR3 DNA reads TGTGCCAGCAGTGACTCGAGAATTTGGAGTTTCCTCTATGGCTACACCTTC. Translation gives CASSDSRIWSFLYGYTF.

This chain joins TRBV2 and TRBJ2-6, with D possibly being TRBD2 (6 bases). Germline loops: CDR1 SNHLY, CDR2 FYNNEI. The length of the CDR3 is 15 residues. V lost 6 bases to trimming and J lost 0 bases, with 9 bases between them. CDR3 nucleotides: TGTGCCAGCAGGGAGGGCACCTCTGGGGCCAACGTCCTGACTTTC. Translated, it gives CASREGTSGANVLTF.

CDR3 DNA: TGTGCCAGCAGTCCCCCAGGGGGCGGTTTCAATGGCTACACCTTC. Translation: CASSPPGGGFNGYTF. The chain is built from TRBV2 and TRBJ1-2, with 8 bases lining up with TRBD1. The ends lost 5 bases at V and 6 bases at J; junction bases unmatched: 11. The CDR3 spans 15 residues. Germline CDR1 reads SNHLY; CDR2 reads FYNNEI.

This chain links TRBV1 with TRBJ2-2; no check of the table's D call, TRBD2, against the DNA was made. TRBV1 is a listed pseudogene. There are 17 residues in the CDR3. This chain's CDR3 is CTSSQDGREGHTGELFF. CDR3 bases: TGCACCAGCAGCCAAGATGGGCGGGAGGGCCACACCGGGGAGCTGTTTTTT.

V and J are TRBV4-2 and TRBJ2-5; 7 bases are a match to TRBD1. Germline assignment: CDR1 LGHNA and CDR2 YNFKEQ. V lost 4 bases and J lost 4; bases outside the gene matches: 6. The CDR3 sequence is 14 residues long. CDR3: CASSPGGNRETQYF. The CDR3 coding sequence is TGTGCCAGCAGCCCAGGGGGTAATCGAGAGACCCAGTACTTC.

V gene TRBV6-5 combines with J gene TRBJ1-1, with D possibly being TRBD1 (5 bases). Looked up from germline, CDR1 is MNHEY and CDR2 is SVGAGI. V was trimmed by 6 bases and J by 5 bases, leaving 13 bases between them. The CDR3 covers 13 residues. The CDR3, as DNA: TGTGCCAGCAGCCAGGGAGGGGATACTGAAGCTTTCTTT. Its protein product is CASSQGGDTEAFF.

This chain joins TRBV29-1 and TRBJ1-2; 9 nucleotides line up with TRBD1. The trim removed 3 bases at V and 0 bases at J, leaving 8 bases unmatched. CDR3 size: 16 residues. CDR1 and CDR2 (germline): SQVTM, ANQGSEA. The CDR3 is CSVDGTGKGANYGYTF. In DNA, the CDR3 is TGCAGCGTTGATGGGACAGGGAAAGGGGCTAACTATGGCTACACCTTC.

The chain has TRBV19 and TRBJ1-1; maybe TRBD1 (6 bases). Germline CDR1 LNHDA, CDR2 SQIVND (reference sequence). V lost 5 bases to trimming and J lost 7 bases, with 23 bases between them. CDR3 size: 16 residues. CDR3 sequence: CASSQTPASLGGEAFF. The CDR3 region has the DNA TGTGCCAGTAGTCAGACGCCCGCCAGCTTAGGGGGTGAAGCTTTCTTT.

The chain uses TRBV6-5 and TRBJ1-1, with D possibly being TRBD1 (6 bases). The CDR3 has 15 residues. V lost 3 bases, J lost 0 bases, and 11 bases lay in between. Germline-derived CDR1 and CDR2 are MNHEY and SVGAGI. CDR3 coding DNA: TGTGCCAGCAGTTATACAGGGACCATGAACACTGAAGCTTTCTTT. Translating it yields CASSYTGTMNTEAFF.

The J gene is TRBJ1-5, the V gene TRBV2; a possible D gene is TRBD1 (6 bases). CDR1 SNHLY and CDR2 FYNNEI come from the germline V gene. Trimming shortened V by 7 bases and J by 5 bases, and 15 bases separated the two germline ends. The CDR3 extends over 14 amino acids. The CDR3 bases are TGTGCCAGCAATACAGGGAATAACGATCAGCCCCAGCATTTT. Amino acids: CASNTGNNDQPQHF.

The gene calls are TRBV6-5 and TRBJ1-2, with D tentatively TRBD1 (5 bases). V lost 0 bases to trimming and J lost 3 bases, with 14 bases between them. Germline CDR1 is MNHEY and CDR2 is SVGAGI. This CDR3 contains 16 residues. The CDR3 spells CASSYSTGEFYYGYTF. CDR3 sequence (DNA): TGTGCCAGCAGTTACTCAACAGGTGAATTCTACTATGGCTACACCTTC.

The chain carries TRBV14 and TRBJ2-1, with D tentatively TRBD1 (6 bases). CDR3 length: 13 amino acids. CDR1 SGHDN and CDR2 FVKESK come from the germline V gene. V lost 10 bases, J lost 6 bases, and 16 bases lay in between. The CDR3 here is CATARGGGNEQFF. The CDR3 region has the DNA TGTGCCACCGCTCGTGGGGGCGGCAATGAGCAGTTCTTC. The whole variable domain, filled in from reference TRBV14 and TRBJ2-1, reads EAGVTQFPSHSVIEKGQTVTLRCDPISGHDNLYWYRRVMGKEIKFLLHFVKESKQDESGMPNNRFLAERTGGTYSTLKVQPAELEDSGVYFCATARGGGNEQFFGPGTRLTVL.

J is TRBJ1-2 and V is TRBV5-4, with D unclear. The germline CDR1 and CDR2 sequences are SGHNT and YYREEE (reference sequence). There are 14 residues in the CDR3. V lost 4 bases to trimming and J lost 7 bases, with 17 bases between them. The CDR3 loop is CASSPGEDFGGYTF. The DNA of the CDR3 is TGTGCCAGCAGCCCCGGCGAGGATTTCGGTGGCTACACCTTC.

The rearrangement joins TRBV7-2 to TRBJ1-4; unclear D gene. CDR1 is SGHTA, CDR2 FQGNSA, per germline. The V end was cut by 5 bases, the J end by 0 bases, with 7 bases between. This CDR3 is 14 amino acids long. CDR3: CASSPRATNEKLFF. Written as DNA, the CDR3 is TGTGCCAGCAGCCCCCGCGCAACTAATGAAAAACTGTTTTTT.

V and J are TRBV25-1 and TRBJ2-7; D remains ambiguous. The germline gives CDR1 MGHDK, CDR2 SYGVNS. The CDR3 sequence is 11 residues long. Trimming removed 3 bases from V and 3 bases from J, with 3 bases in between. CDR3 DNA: TGTGCCAGCAGTGACAACTACGAGCAGTACTTC. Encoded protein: CASSDNYEQYF.

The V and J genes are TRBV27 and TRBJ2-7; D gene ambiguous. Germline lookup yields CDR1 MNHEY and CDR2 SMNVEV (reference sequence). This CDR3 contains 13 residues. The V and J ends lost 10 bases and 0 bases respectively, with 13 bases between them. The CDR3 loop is CATESASSYEQYF. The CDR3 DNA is TGTGCCACCGAAAGCGCCTCCTCCTACGAGCAGTACTTC.